This T cell receptor (beta chain) stems from a study of cytomegalovirus exposure and HLA in healthy donors. Study-wide findings and caveats: In a later analysis, compared with equally common non-associated chains, HLA-associated beta chains were more expanded. After further analysis at a later stage, 17,000 or so TCR beta sequences were associated with HLA alleles at 0.05 false discovery rate.

The V gene's germline CDR1 is GTSNPN and CDR2 SVGIG (reference sequence). The CDR3 extends over 12 amino acids. V gave up 1 base and J gave up 5 bases; unmatched junction bases: 0. The PCR had 60 Vbeta and 13 Jbeta primers. The repertoire was sequenced with immunoSEQ multiplex PCR; TCRdb's copy has only in-frame clones and lacks some. The sample has around 190,000 clones; roughly four fifths are singletons. As to this clone: Its antigen remains unidentified.

The sample taken for sequencing was PBMCs. This rearrangement joins TRBV30 to TRBJ2-3; TRBD2 matches at 7 bases. This clonotype originated in a man aged 25-45 years in good health and CMV-seronegative. The CDR3 DNA reads as TGTGCCTGGAGTGGGGGGGGAGATACGCAGTATTTT. It codes for CAWSGGGDTQYF.